The sequence of this TCR beta chain was determined in a study of CD8 T cells in ankylosing spondylitis. Study results and limitations: What appeared characteristic of ankylosing spondylitis blood was a TCR beta motif of seven to nine highly homologous variants.

TCRdb reprocessed the 5' RACE reads with MiXCR, giving one entry per CDR3 protein. Found here are hundreds of thousands of distinct CDR3 sequences, approximately 12% of them singletons; the top ten hold about 0.5%. CDR1 and CDR2 from the germline V gene are KGHSH and LQKENI. V shed 6 bases and J 7 bases; nucleotides not matched to a gene: 14. This CDR3 region has 16 residues. This clonotype was picked up a small number of times. Its specificity is not known. This sequence originates from a male donor with ankylosing spondylitis. The V gene is TRBV18, the J gene TRBJ1-4, with 7 bases aligning to TRBD1. The sample taken for sequencing was blood, either unsorted or a sorted T cell fraction (not recorded which). CDR3 protein: CASSRDQGGFGEKLFF. DNA of the CDR3: TGTGCCAGCTCCCGTGACCAGGGGGGCTTTGGTGAAAAACTGTTTTTT.